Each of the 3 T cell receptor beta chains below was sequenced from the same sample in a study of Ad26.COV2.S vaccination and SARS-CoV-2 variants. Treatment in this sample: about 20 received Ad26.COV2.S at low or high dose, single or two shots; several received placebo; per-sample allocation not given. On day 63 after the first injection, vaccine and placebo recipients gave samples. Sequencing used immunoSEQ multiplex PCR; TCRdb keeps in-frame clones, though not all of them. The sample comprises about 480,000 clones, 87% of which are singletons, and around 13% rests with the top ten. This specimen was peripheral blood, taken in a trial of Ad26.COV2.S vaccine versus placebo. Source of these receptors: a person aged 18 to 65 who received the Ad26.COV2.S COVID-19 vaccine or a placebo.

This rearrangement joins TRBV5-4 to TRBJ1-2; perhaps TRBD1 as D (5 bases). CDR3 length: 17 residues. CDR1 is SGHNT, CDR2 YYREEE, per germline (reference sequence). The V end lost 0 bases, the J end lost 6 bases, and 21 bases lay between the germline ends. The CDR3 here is CASSLDSRAGRTHGYTF. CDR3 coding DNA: TGTGCCAGCAGCTTGGATTCGCGGGCAGGGCGGACACATGGCTACACCTTC.

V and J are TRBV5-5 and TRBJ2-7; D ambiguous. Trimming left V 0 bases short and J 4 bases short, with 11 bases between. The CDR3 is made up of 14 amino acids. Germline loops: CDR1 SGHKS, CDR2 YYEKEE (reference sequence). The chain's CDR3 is CASSLDLVSYEQYF. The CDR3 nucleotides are TGTGCCAGCAGCTTGGACCTAGTCAGTTACGAGCAGTACTTC.

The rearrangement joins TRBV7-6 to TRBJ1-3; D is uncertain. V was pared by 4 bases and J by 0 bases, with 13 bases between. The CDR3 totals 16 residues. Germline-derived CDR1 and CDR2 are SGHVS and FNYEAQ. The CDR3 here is CASSSRTSGSGNTIYF. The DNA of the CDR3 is TGTGCCAGCAGCTCTCGGACGAGCGGCTCTGGAAACACCATATATTTT.